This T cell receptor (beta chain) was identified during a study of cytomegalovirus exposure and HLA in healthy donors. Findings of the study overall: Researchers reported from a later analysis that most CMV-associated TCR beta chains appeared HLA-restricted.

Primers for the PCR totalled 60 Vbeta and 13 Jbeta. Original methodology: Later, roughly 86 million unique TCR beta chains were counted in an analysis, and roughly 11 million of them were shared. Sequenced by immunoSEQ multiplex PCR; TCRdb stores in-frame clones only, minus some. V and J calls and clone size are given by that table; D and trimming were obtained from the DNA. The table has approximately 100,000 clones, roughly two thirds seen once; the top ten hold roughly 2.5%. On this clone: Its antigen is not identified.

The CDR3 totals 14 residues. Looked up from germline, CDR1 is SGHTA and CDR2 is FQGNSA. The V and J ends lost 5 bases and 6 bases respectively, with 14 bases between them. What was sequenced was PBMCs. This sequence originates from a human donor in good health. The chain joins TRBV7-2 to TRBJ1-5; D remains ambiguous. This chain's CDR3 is CASSPAWRAQPQHF. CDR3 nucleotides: TGTGCCAGCAGCCCCGCGTGGAGGGCTCAGCCCCAGCATTTT. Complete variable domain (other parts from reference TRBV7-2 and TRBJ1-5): GAGVSQSPSNKVTEKGKDVELRCDPISGHTALYWYRQSLGQGLEFLIYFQGNSAPDKSGLPSDRFSAERTGGSVSTLTIQRTQQEDSAVYLCASSPAWRAQPQHFGDGTRLSIL.